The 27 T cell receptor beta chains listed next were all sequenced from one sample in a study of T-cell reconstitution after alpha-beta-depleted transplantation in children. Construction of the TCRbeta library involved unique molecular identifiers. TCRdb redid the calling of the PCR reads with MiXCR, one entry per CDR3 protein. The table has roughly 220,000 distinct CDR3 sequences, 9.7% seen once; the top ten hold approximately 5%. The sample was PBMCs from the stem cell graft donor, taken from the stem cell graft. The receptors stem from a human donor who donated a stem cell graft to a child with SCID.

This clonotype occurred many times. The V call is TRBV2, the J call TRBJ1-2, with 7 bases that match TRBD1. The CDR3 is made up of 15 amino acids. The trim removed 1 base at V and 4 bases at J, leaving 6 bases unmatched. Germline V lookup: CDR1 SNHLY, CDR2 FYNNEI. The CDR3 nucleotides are TGTGCCAGCAGTGAAGTGACAGGGCCTGGCTATGGCTACACCTTC. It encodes CASSEVTGPGYGYTF.

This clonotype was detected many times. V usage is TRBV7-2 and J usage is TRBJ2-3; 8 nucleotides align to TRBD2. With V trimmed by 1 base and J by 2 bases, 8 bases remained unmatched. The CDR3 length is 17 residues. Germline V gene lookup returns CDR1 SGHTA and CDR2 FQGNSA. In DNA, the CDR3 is TGTGCCAGCAGCTTAGGCCCAGCGGGGGTCTTCACAGATACGCAGTATTTT. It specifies CASSLGPAGVFTDTQYF.

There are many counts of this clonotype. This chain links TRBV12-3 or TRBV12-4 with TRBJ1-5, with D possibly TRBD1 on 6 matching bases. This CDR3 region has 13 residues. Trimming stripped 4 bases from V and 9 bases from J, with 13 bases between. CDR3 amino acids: CASSSAVQGPQHF. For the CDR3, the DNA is TGTGCCAGCAGTTCTGCCGTACAGGGGCCCCAGCATTTT.

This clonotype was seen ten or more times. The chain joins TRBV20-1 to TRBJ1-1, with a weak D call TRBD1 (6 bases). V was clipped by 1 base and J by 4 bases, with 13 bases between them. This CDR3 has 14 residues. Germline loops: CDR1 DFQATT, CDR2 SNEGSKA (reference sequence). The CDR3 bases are TGCAGTGCTAGAGCTGGGGGCGGGCGCACTGAAGCTTTCTTT. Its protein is CSARAGGGRTEAFF.

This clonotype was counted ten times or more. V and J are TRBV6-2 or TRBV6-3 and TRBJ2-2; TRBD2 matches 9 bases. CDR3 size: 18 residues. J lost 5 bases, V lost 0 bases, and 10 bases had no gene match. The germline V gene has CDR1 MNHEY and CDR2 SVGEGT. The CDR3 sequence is CASSYSLAGGPVTGELFF. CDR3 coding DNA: TGTGCCAGCAGTTACTCCCTGGCGGGGGGGCCAGTTACCGGGGAGCTGTTTTTT.

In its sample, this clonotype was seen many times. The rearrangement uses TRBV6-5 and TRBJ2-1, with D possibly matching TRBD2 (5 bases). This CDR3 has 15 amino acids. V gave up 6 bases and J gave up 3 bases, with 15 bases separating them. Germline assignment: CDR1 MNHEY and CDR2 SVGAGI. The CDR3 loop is CASRQQRIYYNEQFF. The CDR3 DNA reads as TGTGCCAGCAGACAACAGCGGATTTACTACAATGAGCAGTTCTTC.

The CDR3 is CSASDREQYF. Written as DNA, the CDR3 is TGCAGTGCTAGCGACCGCGAGCAGTACTTC. This chain uses TRBV20-1 with TRBJ2-7; D uncertain. CDR1 is DFQATT, CDR2 SNEGSKA, per germline (reference sequence). The CDR3 is made up of 10 amino acids. V was trimmed by 3 bases and J by 6 bases, leaving 6 bases between them.

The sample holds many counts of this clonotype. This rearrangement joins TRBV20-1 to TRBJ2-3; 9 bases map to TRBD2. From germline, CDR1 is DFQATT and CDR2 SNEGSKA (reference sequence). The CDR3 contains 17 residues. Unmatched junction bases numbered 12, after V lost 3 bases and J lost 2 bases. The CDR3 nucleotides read TGCAGTGCTAGTAGGGTCCAGCGGGGGGATTACACAGATACGCAGTATTTT. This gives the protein CSASRVQRGDYTDTQYF.

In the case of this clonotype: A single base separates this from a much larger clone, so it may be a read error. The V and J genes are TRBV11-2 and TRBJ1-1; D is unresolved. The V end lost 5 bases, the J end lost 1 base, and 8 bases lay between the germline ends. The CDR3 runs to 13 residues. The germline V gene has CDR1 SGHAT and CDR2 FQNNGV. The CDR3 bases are TGTGCCAGCAGCGGCAACAGGAACACTGAAGCTTTCTTT. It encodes CASSGNRNTEAFF. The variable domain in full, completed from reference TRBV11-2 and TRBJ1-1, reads EAGVAQSPRYKIIEKRQSVAFWCNPISGHATLYWYQQILGQGPKLLIQFQNNGVVDDSQLPKDRFSAERLKGVDSTLKIQPAKLEDSAVYLCASSGNRNTEAFFGQGTRLTVV.

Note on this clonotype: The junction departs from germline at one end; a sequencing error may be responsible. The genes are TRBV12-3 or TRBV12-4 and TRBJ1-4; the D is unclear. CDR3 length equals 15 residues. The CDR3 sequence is CTSRLTAATNEKLFF. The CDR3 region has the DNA TGTACCAGCAGGCTAACAGCAGCTACTAATGAAAAACTGTTTTTT.

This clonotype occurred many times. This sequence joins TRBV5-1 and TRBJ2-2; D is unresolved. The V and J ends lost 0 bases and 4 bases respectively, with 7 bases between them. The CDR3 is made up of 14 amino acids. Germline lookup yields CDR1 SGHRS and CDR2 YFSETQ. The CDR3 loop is CASSLATLTGELFF. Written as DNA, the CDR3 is TGCGCCAGCAGCTTGGCCACTCTCACCGGGGAGCTGTTTTTT. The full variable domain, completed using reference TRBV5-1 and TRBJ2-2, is KAGVTQTPRYLIKTRGQQVTLSCSPISGHRSVSWYQQTPGQGLQFLFEYFSETQRNKGNFPGRFSGRQFSNSRSEMNVSTLELGDSALYLCASSLATLTGELFFGEGSRLTVL.

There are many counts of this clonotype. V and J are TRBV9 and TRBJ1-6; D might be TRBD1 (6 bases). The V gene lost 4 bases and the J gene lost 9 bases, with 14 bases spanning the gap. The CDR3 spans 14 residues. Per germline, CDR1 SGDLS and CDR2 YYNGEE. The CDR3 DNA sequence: TGTGCCAGCAGCCCCGGGGGCGACGGTTCACCCCTCCACTTT. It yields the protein CASSPGGDGSPLHF. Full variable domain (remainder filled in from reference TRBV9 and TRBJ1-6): DSGVTQTPKHLITATGQRVTLRCSPRSGDLSVYWYQQSLDQGLQFLIQYYNGEERAKGNILERFSAQQFPDLHSELNLSSLELGDSALYFCASSPGGDGSPLHFGNGTRLTVT.

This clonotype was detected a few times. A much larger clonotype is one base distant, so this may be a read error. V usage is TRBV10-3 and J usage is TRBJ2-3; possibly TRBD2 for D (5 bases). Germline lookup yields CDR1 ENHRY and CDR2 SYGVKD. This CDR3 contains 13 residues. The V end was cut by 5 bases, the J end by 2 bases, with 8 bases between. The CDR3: CAISFGDTDTQYF. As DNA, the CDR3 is TGTGCCATCAGTTTCGGGGACACAGATACGCAGTATTTT.

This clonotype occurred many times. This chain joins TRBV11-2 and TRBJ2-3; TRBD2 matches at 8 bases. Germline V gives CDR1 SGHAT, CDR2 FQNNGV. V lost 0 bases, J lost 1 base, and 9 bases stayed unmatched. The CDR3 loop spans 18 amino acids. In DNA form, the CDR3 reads TGTGCCAGCAGCTTAGACGTTAGCGGGGTACCACGCACAGATACGCAGTATTTT. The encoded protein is CASSLDVSGVPRTDTQYF.

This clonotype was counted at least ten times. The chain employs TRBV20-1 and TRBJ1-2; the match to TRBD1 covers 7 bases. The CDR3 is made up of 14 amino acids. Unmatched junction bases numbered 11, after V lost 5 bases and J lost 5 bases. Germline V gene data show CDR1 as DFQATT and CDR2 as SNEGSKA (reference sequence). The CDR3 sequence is CSAPGGISSYGYTF. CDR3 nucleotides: TGCAGTGCTCCAGGGGGGATTAGTTCGTATGGCTACACCTTC.

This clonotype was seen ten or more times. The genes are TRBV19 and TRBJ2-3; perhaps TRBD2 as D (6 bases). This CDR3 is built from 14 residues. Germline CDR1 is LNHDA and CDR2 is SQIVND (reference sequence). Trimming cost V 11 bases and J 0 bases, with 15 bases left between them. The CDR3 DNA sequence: TGTGCCTCCTCCGGGGACTCTAGCACAGATACGCAGTATTTT. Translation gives CASSGDSSTDTQYF.

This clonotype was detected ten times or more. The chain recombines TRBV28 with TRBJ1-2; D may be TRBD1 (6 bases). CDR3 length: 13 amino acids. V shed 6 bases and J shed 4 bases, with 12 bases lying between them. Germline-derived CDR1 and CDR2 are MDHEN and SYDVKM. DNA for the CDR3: TGTGCCAGCAGACCTGGACAGACCTATGGCTACACCTTC. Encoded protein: CASRPGQTYGYTF.

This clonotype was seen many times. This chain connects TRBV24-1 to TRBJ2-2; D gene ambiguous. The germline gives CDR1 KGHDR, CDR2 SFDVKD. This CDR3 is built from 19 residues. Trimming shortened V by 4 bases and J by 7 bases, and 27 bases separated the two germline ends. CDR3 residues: CATSDHRPQDRAAYGELFF. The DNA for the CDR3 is TGTGCCACCAGTGACCACCGACCCCAAGATAGGGCTGCATACGGGGAGCTGTTTTTT.

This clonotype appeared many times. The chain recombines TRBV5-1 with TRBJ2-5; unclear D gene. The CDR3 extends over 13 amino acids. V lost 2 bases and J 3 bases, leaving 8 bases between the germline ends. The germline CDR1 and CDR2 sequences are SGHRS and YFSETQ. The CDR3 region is CASSLTPKETQYF. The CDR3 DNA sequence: TGCGCCAGCAGCTTAACCCCGAAAGAGACCCAGTACTTC.

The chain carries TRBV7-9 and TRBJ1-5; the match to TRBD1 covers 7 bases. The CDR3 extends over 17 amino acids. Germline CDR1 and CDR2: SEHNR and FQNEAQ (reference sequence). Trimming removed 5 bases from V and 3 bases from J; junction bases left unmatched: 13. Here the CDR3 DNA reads TGTGCCAGCAGCCCGACTTTCGACAGGGAAGACAATCAGCCCCAGCATTTT. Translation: CASSPTFDREDNQPQHF.

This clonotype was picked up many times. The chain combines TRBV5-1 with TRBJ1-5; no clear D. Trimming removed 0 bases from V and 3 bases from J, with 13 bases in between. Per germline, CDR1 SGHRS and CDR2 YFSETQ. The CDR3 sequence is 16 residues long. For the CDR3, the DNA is TGCGCCAGCAGCTTGGGGGTGGGCGATAACAATCAGCCCCAGCATTTT. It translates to CASSLGVGDNNQPQHF.

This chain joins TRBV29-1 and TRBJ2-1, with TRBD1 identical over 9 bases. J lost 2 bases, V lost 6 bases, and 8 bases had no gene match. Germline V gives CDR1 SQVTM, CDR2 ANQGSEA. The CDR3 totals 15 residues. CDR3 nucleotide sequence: TGCAGCGTACCACCCGGGACAGGGACCTACAATGAGCAGTTCTTC. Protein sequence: CSVPPGTGTYNEQFF.

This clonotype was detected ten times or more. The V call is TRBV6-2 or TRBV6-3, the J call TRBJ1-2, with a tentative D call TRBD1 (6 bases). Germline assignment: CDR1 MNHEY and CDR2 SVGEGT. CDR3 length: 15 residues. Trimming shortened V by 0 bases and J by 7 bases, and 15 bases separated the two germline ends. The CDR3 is CASSYSKRGAGGYTF. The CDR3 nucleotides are TGTGCCAGCAGTTACTCGAAACGGGGGGCCGGTGGCTACACCTTC.

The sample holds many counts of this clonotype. CDR3 amino acids: CASSLRPTLGTDTQYF. The DNA for the CDR3 is TGCGCCAGCAGCTTGCGACCCACCTTGGGCACAGATACGCAGTATTTT. The J gene is TRBJ2-3, the V gene TRBV5-1, with unresolved D. The ends were cut back, 1 base at V and 1 base at J, with 13 bases in the middle. The CDR3 loop spans 16 amino acids. CDR1 and CDR2 from the germline V gene are SGHRS and YFSETQ.

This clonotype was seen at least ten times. Written as DNA, the CDR3 is TGTGCCAGCAGCTGGGGCGATCTGGGGATGAACACTGAAGCTTTCTTT. Translating it yields CASSWGDLGMNTEAFF. The V call is TRBV5-6, the J call TRBJ1-1, with a tentative D call TRBD1 (5 bases). The length of the CDR3 is 16 residues. Trimming removed 3 bases from V and 0 bases from J, with 15 bases in between. Per germline, CDR1 SGHDT and CDR2 YYEEEE.

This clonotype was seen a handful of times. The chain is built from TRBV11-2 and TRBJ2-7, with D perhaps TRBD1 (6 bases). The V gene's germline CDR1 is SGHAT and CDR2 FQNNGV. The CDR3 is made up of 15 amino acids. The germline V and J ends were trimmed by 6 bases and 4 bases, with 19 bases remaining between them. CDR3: CASSINRAWGYEQYF. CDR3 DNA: TGTGCCAGCAGTATCAACAGGGCATGGGGGTACGAGCAGTACTTC.

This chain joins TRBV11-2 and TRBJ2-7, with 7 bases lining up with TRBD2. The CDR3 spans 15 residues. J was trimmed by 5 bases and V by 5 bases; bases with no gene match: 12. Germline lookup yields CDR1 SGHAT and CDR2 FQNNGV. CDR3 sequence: CASSPLPAGPHEQYF. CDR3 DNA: TGTGCCAGCAGCCCCCTTCCAGCGGGGCCCCACGAGCAGTACTTC.